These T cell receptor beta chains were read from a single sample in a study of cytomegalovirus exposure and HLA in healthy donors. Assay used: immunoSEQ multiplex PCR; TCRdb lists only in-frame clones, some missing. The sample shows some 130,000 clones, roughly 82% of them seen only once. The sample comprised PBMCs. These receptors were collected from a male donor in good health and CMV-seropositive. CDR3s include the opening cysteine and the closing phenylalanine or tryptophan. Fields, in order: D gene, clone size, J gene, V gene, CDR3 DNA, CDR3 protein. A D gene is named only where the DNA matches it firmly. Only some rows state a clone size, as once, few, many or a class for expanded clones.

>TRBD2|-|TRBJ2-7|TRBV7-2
TGTGCCAGCACCCTACTAGCGGGGTTGGGGGAGCAGTACTTC
CASTLLAGLGEQYF
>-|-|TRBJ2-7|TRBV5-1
TGCGCCAGCAGCCCTACGAATGGGCCTTCCTACGAGCAGTACTTC
CASSPTNGPSYEQYF
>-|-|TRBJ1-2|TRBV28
TGTGCCAGCAGTTATGGTACCAGACAAAACCCTAACTATGGCTACACCTTC
CASSYGTRQNPNYGYTF
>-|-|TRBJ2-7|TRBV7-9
TGTGCCACCTCCACCATACTCGACTACGAGCAGTACTTC
CATSTILDYEQYF
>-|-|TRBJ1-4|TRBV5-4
TGTGCCAGCAGCCTTTCCCAACTCCCGGGGGAAAAACTGTTTTTT
CASSLSQLPGEKLFF
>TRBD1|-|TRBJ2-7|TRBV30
TGTGCCTGGAGCCCAGACAGGGGAGCCTACGAGCAGTACTTC
CAWSPDRGAYEQYF
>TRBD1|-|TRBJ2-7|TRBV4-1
TGCGCCAGCGGAACTGGGACAGGGAGGCCCTACGAGCAGTACTTC
CASGTGTGRPYEQYF
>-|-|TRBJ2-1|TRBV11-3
TGTGCCAGCAGCTTGTACGGCGGCCTCTCCTACAATGAGCAGTTCTTC
CASSLYGGLSYNEQFF
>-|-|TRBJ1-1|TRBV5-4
TGTGCCAGCAGCGGAACAGGGACCACTGAAGCTTTCTTT
CASSGTGTTEAFF
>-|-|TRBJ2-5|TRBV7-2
TGTGCCAGCAGCTTCGGACAGTCCCAAGAGACCCAGTACTTC
CASSFGQSQETQYF
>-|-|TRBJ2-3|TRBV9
TGTGCCAGCAGCGTAGCTACGGTGCCAGCGGATACGCAGTATTTT
CASSVATVPADTQYF
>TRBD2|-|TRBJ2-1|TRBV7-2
TGTGCCAGCAGGGGGGGACTAGCGGGCTACAATGAGCAGTTCTTC
CASRGGLAGYNEQFF
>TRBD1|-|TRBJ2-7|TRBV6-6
TGTGCCAGCAGTTACCCCCCGGGACAGGGCATGAACGAGCAGTACTTC
CASSYPPGQGMNEQYF
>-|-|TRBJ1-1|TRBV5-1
TGCGCCAGCAGAGACATGAACACTGAAGCTTTCTTT
CASRDMNTEAFF
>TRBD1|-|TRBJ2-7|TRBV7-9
TGTGCCAGCAGCTTGAAACCTGACAGGGGGCTCTACGAGCAGTACTTC
CASSLKPDRGLYEQYF
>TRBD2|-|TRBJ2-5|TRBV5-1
TGCGCCAGCAGTCGGACTAGCGTCCAAGAGACCCAGTACTTC
CASSRTSVQETQYF
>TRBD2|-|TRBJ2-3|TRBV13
TGTGCCAGCAGCTTAGGGGGACTAGCGGGAGGTACGCAGTATTTT
CASSLGGLAGGTQYF
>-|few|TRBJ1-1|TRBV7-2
TGTGCCAGCAGCGACGCCAGGGGTTGGACTGAAGCTTTCTTT
CASSDARGWTEAFF
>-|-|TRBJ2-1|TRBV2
TGTGCCAGCAGCCTGAGGGTTAATGAGCAGTTCTTC
CASSLRVNEQFF
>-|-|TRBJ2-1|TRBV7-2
TGTGCCAGCAGCCCCGAAGGGACACTGATTTACAATGAGCAGTTCTTC
CASSPEGTLIYNEQFF
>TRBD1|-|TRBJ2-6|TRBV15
TGTGCCACCAGTGACAGGGCGTCTGGGGCCAACGGCCTGACTTTC
CATSDRASGANGLTF
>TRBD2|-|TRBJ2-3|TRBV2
TGTGCCAGCAAGGGGTCGAGCGGGAGAGATACGCAGTATTTT
CASKGSSGRDTQYF
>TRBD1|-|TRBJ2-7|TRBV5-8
TGTGCCAGCAGCTTGGGACAGGGGTTGGGATACGAGCAGTACTTC
CASSLGQGLGYEQYF
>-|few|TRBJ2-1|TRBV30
TGTGCCTGGGTAAGACAAGCCTACAATGAGCAGTTCTTC
CAWVRQAYNEQFF
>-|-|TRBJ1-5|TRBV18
TGTGCCAGCTCACCCCGGGGGGGGGACAATCAGCCCCAGCATTTT
CASSPRGGDNQPQHF
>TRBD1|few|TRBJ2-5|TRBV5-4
TGTGCCAGCAGCTCCGGACAGGACGAGACCCAGTACTTC
CASSSGQDETQYF
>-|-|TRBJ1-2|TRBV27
TGTGCCAGCAGTTTATGGGGGAACCCCGGGAGTGGCTACACCTTC
CASSLWGNPGSGYTF
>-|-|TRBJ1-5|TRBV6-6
TGTGCCAGCAGCCGGGGGGGGGCGAGTCAGCCCCAGCATTTT
CASSRGGASQPQHF
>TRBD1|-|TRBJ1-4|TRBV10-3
TGTGCCATCAGTACCGGGACAGGGGTTAGCGAAAAACTGTTTTTT
CAISTGTGVSEKLFF
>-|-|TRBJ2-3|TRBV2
TGTGCCAGCTCACTTCAGCGGTCTAGCACAGATACGCAGTATTTT
CASSLQRSSTDTQYF
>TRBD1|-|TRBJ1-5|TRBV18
TGTGCCAGCTCACCACCACGGACAGGCATAGGCAATCAGCCCCAGCATTTT
CASSPPRTGIGNQPQHF
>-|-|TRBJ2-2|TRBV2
TGTGCCAGCAGTGGGGCAGGGCCCGGGGAGCTGTTTTTT
CASSGAGPGELFF
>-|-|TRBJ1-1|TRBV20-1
TGCAGTGCTCTTCTAGTTGGTGAAGCTTTCTTT
CSALLVGEAFF
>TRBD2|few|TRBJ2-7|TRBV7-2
TGTGCCAGCAGCTCCGGGACTAGGTCCTACGAGCAGTACTTC
CASSSGTRSYEQYF
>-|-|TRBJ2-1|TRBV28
TGTGCCAGCAGTGGATGGGACTCCCCCGTCGATGAGCAGTTCTTC
CASSGWDSPVDEQFF
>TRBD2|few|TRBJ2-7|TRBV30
TGTGCCAACGGACTAGCGGGTGAGCAGTACTTC
CANGLAGEQYF
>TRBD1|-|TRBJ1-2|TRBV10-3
TGTGCCATCAAGGGGCAGGGGGTATTAGGCTACACCTTC
CAIKGQGVLGYTF
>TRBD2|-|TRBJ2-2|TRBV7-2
TGTGCCAGCACCCCCAGTCGAGTAGCGGGGAGCACCGGGGAGCTGTTTTTT
CASTPSRVAGSTGELFF
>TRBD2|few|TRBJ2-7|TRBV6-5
TGTGCCGCTCGAAGAGGGGAGGGCCTCCACGAGCAGTACTTC
CAARRGEGLHEQYF
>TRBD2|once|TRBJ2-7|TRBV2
TGTGCCAGCAGTGACGAGCGGGCACCCCCGGGGGGATTCGACGAGCAGTACTTC
CASSDERAPPGGFDEQYF
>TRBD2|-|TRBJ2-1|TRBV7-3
TGTGCCAGCAGCCCGACTCTTGGGGCGGGAGGGCCCTACAATGAGCAGTTCTTC
CASSPTLGAGGPYNEQFF
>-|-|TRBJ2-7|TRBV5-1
TGCGCCAGCAGCAGTTCTAGAACCTACGAGCAGTACTTC
CASSSSRTYEQYF
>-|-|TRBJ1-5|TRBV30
TGTGCCTGGAGTGTAAACCGACAGATGTATAGCAATCAGCCCCAGCATTTT
CAWSVNRQMYSNQPQHF
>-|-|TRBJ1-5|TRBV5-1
TGCGCCAGCAGCTTGGGAACCCTCGGTTCTTCCCAGCCCCAGCATTTT
CASSLGTLGSSQPQHF
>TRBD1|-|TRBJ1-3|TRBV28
TGTGCCAGCAGCCTCGACAGGGCTGGAAACACCATATATTTT
CASSLDRAGNTIYF
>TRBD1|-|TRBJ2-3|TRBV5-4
TGTGCCAGCAGCCAAGAGGACAGGGGAACAGATACGCAGTATTTT
CASSQEDRGTDTQYF
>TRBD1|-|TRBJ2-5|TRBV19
TGTGCCAGTAGTACAGCCGGGACAGGGGGACAGGAGACCCAGTACTTC
CASSTAGTGGQETQYF
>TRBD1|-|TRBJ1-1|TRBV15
TGTGCCACCAGCAGACACAGGGGGAATACTGAAGCTTTCTTT
CATSRHRGNTEAFF
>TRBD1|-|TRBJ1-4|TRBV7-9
TGTGCCAGCACCGTTCCACGAGACAGGGGGCTTGCAACTAATGAAAAACTGTTTTTT
CASTVPRDRGLATNEKLFF
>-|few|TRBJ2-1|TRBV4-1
TGCGCCAGCAGCCGCCGGGACTCGCGCCTCTCCTACAATGAGCAGTTCTTC
CASSRRDSRLSYNEQFF
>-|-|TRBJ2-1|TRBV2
TGTGCCAGCAGTCCCCTACGGGGAGAGTTGAATGAGCAGTTCTTC
CASSPLRGELNEQFF
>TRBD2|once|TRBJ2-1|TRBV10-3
TGTGCCATCGGTCAGGCGGGAGGTCGGGGCAATGAGCAGTTCTTC
CAIGQAGGRGNEQFF
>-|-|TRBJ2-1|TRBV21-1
TGTGCCAGCAGCAATGCAAGGGTCGGACTAGCGGGCCCGCAGTTCTTC
CASSNARVGLAGPQFF
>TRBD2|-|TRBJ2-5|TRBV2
TGTGCCAGCAAAGGACTAGTGGTGGGAGAGACCCAGTACTTC
CASKGLVVGETQYF
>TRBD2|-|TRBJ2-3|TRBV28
TGTGCCAGTTTCCCGACTAGCGCGAGCACAGATACGCAGTATTTT
CASFPTSASTDTQYF